Each of the 2 T cell receptor beta chains below was sequenced from the same sample in a study of blood T cell repertoires in COVID-19. Some clones are missing from TCRdb's copy, which holds only in-frame ones; the method was immunoSEQ multiplex PCR. The data hold roughly 220,000 clones, with more than 80% observed a single time. Sequencing was done on a sample of peripheral blood. The receptors stem from a man aged 25 to 40 who had recovered from COVID-19.

The table lists this clone with a few counts. The rearrangement uses TRBV4-1 and TRBJ1-5, with 10 bases aligning to TRBD1. Germline trimming cut 1 base from V and 3 bases from J; bases unmatched to any gene: 12. CDR1 MGHRA and CDR2 YSYEKL come from the germline V gene. CDR3 length: 19 amino acids. CDR3 loop: CASSQGGGQGIVDNQPQHF. The CDR3, as DNA: TGCGCCAGCAGCCAAGGGGGGGGACAGGGGATTGTAGACAATCAGCCCCAGCATTTT.

This clone was recorded a few times. V usage is TRBV13 and J usage is TRBJ2-5; the D gene is possibly TRBD1 (5 bases). Germline CDR1 PRHDT, CDR2 FYEKMQ (reference sequence). Trimming pared 1 base from V and 7 bases from J, leaving 10 bases between. The length of the CDR3 is 13 residues. Written as DNA, the CDR3 is TGTGCCAGCAGCTTAGAGTGGGGCGGGACCCAGTACTTC. Its protein is CASSLEWGGTQYF. Variable domain in full (rest from reference TRBV13 and TRBJ2-5): AAGVIQSPRHLIKEKRETATLKCYPIPRHDTVYWYQQGPGQDPQFLISFYEKMQSDKGSIPDRFSAQQFSDYHSELNMSSLELGDSALYFCASSLEWGGTQYFGPGTRLLVL.